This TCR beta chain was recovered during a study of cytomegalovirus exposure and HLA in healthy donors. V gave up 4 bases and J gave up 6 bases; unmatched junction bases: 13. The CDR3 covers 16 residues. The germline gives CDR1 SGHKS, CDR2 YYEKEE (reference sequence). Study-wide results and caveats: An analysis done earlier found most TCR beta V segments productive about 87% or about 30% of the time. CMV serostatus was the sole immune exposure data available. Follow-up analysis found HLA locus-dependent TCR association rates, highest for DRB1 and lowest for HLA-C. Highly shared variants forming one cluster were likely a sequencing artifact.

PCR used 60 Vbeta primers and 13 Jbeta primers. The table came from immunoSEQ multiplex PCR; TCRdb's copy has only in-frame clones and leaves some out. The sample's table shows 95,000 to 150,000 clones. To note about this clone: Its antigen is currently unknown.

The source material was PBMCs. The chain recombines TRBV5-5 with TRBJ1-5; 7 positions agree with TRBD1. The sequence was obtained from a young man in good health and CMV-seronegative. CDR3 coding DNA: TGTGCCAGCAGCGACCTAAATCCAGGGGGTGGTCAGCCCCAGCATTTT. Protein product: CASSDLNPGGGQPQHF.